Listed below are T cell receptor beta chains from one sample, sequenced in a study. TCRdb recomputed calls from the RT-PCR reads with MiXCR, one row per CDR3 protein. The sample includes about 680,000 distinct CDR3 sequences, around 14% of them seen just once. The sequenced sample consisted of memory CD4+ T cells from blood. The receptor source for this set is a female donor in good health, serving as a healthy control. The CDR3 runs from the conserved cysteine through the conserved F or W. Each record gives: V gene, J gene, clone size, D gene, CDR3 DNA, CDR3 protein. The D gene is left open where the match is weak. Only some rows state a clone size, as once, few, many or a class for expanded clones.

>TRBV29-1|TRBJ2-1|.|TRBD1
TGCAGCGTTGAAGAGTTTGACAGGGATGGTGAGCAGTTCTTC
CSVEEFDRDGEQFF
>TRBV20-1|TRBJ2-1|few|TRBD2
TGCAGTGCTAGAGATCCAACTAGCGGGGGCCTTAGCTCCTACAATGAGCAGTTCTTC
CSARDPTSGGLSSYNEQFF
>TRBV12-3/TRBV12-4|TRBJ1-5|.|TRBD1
TGTGCCAGCAGCCCGACAGGGGGAAAACAGCCCCAGCATTTT
CASSPTGGKQPQHF
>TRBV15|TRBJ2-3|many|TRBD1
TGTGCCACCAGCAGAGGGACAGGGGAGCTAGATACGCAGTATTTT
CATSRGTGELDTQYF
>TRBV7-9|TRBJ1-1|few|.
TGTGCCAGCAGCTTCCCTACGGTGGGGAGCACTGAAGCTTTCTTT
CASSFPTVGSTEAFF
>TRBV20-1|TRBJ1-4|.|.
TGCAGTGCTATTCCCCAGAGGGCAACTAATGAAAAACTGTTTTTT
CSAIPQRATNEKLFF
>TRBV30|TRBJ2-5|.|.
TGTGCCTGGGAACCGGCAGTGTCGGTGGAGACCCAGTACTTC
CAWEPAVSVETQYF
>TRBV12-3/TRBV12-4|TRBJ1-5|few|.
TGTGCCAGCAGTCTGAGGGGTGTTGATCAGCCCCAGCATTTT
CASSLRGVDQPQHF
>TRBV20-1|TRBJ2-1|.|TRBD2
TGCAGTGCCCTAGCGGGGGTTCCCTACAATGAGCAGTTCTTC
CSALAGVPYNEQFF
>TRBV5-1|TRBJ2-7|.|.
TGCGCCAGCAGGCGCACCTACGAGCAGTACTTC
CASRRTYEQYF
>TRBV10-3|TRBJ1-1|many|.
TGTGCCATCAGTGAGGGGGGGACTGAAGCTTTCTTT
CAISEGGTEAFF
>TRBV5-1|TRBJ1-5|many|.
TGCGCCAGCAGCTTGGGACCCGGGGCCGATCAGCCCCAGCATTTT
CASSLGPGADQPQHF
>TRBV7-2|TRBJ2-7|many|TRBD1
TGTGCCAGCAGCTTTGGGACAGGGGGTAATTACGAGCAGTACTTC
CASSFGTGGNYEQYF
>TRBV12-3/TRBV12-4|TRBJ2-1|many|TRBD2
TGTGCCAGCACTAGCGGGCTTACCTTATCCTACAATGAGCAGTTCTTC
CASTSGLTLSYNEQFF
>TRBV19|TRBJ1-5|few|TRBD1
TGTGCCAGTACTATGGGACAGGGCAATCAGCCCCAGCATTTT
CASTMGQGNQPQHF
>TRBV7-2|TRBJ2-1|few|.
TGTGCCAGCAGCTTACCTAGAACCCACAATGAGCAGTTCTTC
CASSLPRTHNEQFF
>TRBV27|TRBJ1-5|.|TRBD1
TGTGCCAGCAGTGCAACAGGGGACGGTCAGCCCCAGCATTTT
CASSATGDGQPQHF
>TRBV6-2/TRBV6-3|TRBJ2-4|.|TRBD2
TGTGCCAGCAGTTACCCCGGACTAGCGGTAAACATTCAGTACTTC
CASSYPGLAVNIQYF
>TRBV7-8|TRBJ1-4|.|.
TGTGCCAGCCGGGCCCGGGGAGAATCGGGGTCGAAACTGTTTTTT
CASRARGESGSKLFF
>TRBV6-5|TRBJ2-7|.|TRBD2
TGTGCCAGCAGGCTCGGACTAGCAACCTACGAGCAGTACTTC
CASRLGLATYEQYF
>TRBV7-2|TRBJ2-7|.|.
TGTGCCAGCAGCTTCGGGGGAAACTACGAGCAGTACTTC
CASSFGGNYEQYF